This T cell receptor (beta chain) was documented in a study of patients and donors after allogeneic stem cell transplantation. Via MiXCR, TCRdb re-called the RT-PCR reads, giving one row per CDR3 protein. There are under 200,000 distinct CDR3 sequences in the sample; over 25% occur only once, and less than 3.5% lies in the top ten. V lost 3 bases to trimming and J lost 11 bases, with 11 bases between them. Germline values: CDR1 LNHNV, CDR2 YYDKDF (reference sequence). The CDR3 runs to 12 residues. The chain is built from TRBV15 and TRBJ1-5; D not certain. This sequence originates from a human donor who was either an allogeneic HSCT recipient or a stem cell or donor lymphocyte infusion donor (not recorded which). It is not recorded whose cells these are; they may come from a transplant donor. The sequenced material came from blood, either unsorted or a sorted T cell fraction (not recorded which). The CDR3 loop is CATSSSGIAQHF. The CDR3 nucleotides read TGTGCCACCAGCAGTTCTGGGATCGCCCAGCATTTT.